The sequence of this T cell receptor beta chain was determined in a study of Graves' ophthalmopathy and Graves' hyperthyroidism. Study in general: The blood sample was drawn at first diagnosis and before any treatment.

For repertoire sequencing, the TCR beta CDR3 regions were amplified from RNA transcripts. After a first-round RT-PCR with HTBI primers, a second-round multiplex PCR was run. TCRdb recomputed calls from the multiplex PCR reads with MiXCR, one row per CDR3 protein. The sample lists under 350,000 distinct CDR3 sequences, around a sixth occurring once. Trimming took 6 bases from V and 0 from J, leaving 14 bases between them. CDR3 size: 15 residues. Germline CDR1 is MNHEY and CDR2 is SVGEGT. Ophthalmopathy was moderately-to-severely active, CAS at least 3, NOSPECS at least 4, lasting under 3 months. This clonotype was counted ten times or more. Its matching antigen is unknown. Regarding the study as a whole: Blood also contained most of the expanded thyroid clonotypes above 0.001 frequency.

This clonotype was sampled from an adult man with Graves' ophthalmopathy. The V gene is TRBV6-2 or TRBV6-3, the J gene TRBJ1-2; the D gene is possibly TRBD1 (5 bases). Material for sequencing was peripheral blood. CDR3 residues: CASRTHDSANYGYTF. For the CDR3, the DNA is TGTGCCAGCAGAACCCATGACAGCGCTAACTATGGCTACACCTTC.